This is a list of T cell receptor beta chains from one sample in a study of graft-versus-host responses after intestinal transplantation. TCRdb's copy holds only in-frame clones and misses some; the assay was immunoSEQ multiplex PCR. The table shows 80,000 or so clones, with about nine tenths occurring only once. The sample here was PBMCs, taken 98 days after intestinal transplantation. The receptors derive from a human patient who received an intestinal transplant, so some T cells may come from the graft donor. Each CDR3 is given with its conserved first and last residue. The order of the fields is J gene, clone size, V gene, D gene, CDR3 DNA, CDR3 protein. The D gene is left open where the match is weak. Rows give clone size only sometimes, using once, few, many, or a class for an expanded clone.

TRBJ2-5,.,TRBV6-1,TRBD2,TGTGCCAGCAGTCAGACTAGCGCAGAGACCCAGTACTTC,CASSQTSAETQYF
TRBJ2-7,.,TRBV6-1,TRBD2,TGTGCCAGCAGTGATAGGGGTAGCGGGAGGTTCTACGAGCAGTACTTC,CASSDRGSGRFYEQYF
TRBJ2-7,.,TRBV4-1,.,TGCGCCAGCAGCCAAGAAAAGGCAGTTTTTCAGGGAGAGCAGTACTTC,CASSQEKAVFQGEQYF
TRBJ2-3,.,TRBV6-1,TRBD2,TGTGCCAGCAGTGGCCTTTTAGCGGGGGCCAGCACAGATACGCAGTATTTT,CASSGLLAGASTDTQYF
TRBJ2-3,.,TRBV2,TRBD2,TGTGCCAGCAGTGAAAGACTAGCCTTCACAGATACGCAGTATTTT,CASSERLAFTDTQYF
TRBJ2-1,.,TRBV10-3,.,TGTGCCATCCAGGAGGGCAGGGCCAATGAGCAGTTCTTC,CAIQEGRANEQFF
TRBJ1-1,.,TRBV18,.,TGTGCCAGCTCACTCAGGCGGGGGAACACTGAAGCTTTCTTT,CASSLRRGNTEAFF
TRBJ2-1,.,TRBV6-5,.,TGTGCCAGCAGTTGGGGTCGTAGCTCCTACAATGAGCAGTTCTTC,CASSWGRSSYNEQFF
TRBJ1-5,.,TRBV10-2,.,TGCGCCAGCAGTGAGTCACGGGGCGGCAATCAGCCCCAGCATTTT,CASSESRGGNQPQHF
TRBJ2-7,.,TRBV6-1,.,TGTGCCAGCAGTCCCGGCGACCGCTACGAGCAGTACTTC,CASSPGDRYEQYF
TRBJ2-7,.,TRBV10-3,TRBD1,TGTGCCATCAGTGAGTCCGACGGGACAGCGGACGAGCAGTACTTC,CAISESDGTADEQYF
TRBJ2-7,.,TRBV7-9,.,TGTGCCAGCAGCTTAAAGGGATCATCCTACGAGCAGTACTTC,CASSLKGSSYEQYF
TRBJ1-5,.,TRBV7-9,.,TGTGCCAGCAGCTCGGACACCCGCAATCAGCCCCAGCATTTT,CASSSDTRNQPQHF
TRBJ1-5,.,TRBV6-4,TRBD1,TGTGCCAGCAGGAGGGACAGCTATACTCAATATAGCAATCAGCCCCAGCATTTT,CASRRDSYTQYSNQPQHF
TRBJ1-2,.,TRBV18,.,TGTGCCAGCTCACCGGACAGTAACTATGGCTACACCTTC,CASSPDSNYGYTF
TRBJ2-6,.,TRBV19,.,TGTGCCAGTAGTCCTCAGGGGGGAACAGGGCTTGGGGCCAACGTCCTGACTTTC,CASSPQGGTGLGANVLTF
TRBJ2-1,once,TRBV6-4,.,TGTGCCAGCAGTGGGACAACCTACAATGAGCAGTTCTTC,CASSGTTYNEQFF
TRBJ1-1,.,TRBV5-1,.,TGCGCCAGCAGCTTGTTTTTGGGGGACGGGAACACTGAAGCTTTCTTT,CASSLFLGDGNTEAFF
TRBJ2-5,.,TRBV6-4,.,TGTGCCAGCAGTCCCCCTGCCAGAGAGACCCAGTACTTC,CASSPPARETQYF
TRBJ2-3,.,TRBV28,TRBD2,TGTGCCAGCAGTTTATCGGGGAGGGCCACAGATACGCAGTATTTT,CASSLSGRATDTQYF